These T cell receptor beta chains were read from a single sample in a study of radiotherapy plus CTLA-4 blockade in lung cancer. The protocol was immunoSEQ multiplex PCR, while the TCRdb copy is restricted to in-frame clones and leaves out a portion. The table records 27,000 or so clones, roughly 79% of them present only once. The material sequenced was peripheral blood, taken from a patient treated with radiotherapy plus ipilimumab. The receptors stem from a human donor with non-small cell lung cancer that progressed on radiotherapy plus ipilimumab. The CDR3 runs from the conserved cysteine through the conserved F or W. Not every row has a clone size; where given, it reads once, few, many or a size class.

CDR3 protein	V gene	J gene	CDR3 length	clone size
CASSELLYEQYF	TRBV6-1	TRBJ2-7	12	.
CASSTPIAGGFQETQYF	TRBV7-2	TRBJ2-5	17	.
CASSNGGYPYEQYF	TRBV21-1	TRBJ2-7	14	.
CASSLGTGGVNTGELFF	TRBV7-9	TRBJ2-2	17	.
CASQDYSNQPQHF	TRBV19	TRBJ1-5	13	.
CASSVREGPRNEQFF	TRBV9	TRBJ2-1	15	.
CASSSGLTATYGYTF	TRBV5-6	TRBJ1-2	15	.
CASRTDDNEQFF	TRBV28	TRBJ2-1	12	.
CASSQYRAGELFF	TRBV11-2	TRBJ2-2	13	.
CASSGRRGDYGYTF	TRBV6-1	TRBJ1-2	14	few
CASSLGWEVAYEQYF	TRBV7-6	TRBJ2-7	15	.
CASRIGVGEAFF	TRBV6-5	TRBJ1-1	12	.
CASSRLSGRTKSYNEQFF	TRBV4-1	TRBJ2-1	18	once
CTSSRGSCAQSRANVLTF	TRBV1	TRBJ2-6	18	.
CATSRGRGEQFF	TRBV15	TRBJ2-1	12	.
CASSQGRDREGYEQYF	TRBV4-3	TRBJ2-7	16	.
CATGTARETGELFF	TRBV10-3	TRBJ2-2	14	.
CSASLLETQYF	TRBV20-1	TRBJ2-5	11	.
CASRLGADDLQETQYF	TRBV4-1	TRBJ2-5	16	.
CASTLAGPSYNEQFF	TRBV2	TRBJ2-1	15	.
CASSPNRGDSYEQYF	TRBV7-9	TRBJ2-7	15	few
CASSHIGTGELFF	TRBV4-1	TRBJ2-2	13	.
CATSRDPNSNTEAFF	TRBV15	TRBJ1-1	15	once
CASRGTGVLYEQYF	TRBV2	TRBJ2-7	14	.
CASSDRLAGGTRYNEQFF	TRBV9	TRBJ2-1	18	.
CASALGGNRAQHF	TRBV19	TRBJ1-5	13	.
CAILDRDRGSNEQFF	TRBV10-3	TRBJ2-1	15	.
CGTLAGGPGNEQFF	TRBV6-6	TRBJ2-1	14	once
CASTPWGSGNTIYF	TRBV28	TRBJ1-3	14	.
CASSLGAYTRNEQFF	TRBV7-8	TRBJ2-1	15	.
CASSPTEGHYGYTF	TRBV4-1	TRBJ1-2	14	.